What follows are 9 T cell receptor beta chains derived from one specimen sequenced in a study of cytomegalovirus exposure and HLA in healthy donors. The PCR had 60 Vbeta and 13 Jbeta primers. Produced via immunoSEQ multiplex PCR; TCRdb's table is partial and in-frame only. The profile shows approximately 150,000 clones, around 80% of them singletons. The material sequenced was PBMCs. These receptors were collected from a man aged 18 to 35 in good health and CMV-seropositive.

This clone turned up a few times. The rearrangement joins TRBV30 to TRBJ1-1; D ambiguous. This CDR3 is built from 15 residues. The V gene lost 5 bases and the J gene lost 1 base, with 17 bases spanning the gap. CDR1 is GTSNPN and CDR2 is SVGIG in the germline V gene (reference sequence). The CDR3 sequence is CAWEMGPGSNTEAFF. The CDR3, as DNA: TGTGCCTGGGAGATGGGCCCGGGGTCGAACACTGAAGCTTTCTTT.

The J gene is TRBJ2-7, the V gene TRBV27, with a possible D match to TRBD1 (5 bases). Trimming removed 4 bases at V and 4 bases at J, with 20 bases between. Germline loops: CDR1 MNHEY, CDR2 SMNVEV (reference sequence). This CDR3 region has 16 residues. As DNA, the CDR3 is TGTGCCAGCAGTTATACTACAGGAGAACAAATTTACGAGCAGTACTTC. Its translation is CASSYTTGEQIYEQYF.

This chain uses TRBV6-1 with TRBJ2-5; 9 positions match TRBD1. Germline CDR1 reads MNHNS; CDR2 reads SASEGT. The trim removed 2 bases at V and 7 bases at J, leaving 11 bases unmatched. This CDR3 spans 16 amino acids. In nucleotides, the CDR3 is TGTGCCAGCAGTGAAAAGAGGACAGGGGCCTGGGGGACCCAGTACTTC. As protein: CASSEKRTGAWGTQYF.

The gene calls are TRBV6-1 and TRBJ2-7, with 14 bases matching TRBD2. The V gene's germline CDR1 is MNHNS and CDR2 SASEGT. V was pared by 4 bases and J by 6 bases, with 2 bases of the junction left unmatched. This CDR3 has 14 amino acids. CDR3 sequence reads: CASSGGLAGAEQYF. The CDR3 DNA follows: TGTGCCAGCAGTGGGGGACTAGCGGGAGCCGAGCAGTACTTC.

J is TRBJ1-1 and V is TRBV6-1, with 8 bases fitting TRBD1. This CDR3 region has 15 residues. The junction had 6 bases not matched to a gene; V was cut back by 5 bases and J by 1 base. The germline V gene has CDR1 MNHNS and CDR2 SASEGT. CDR3 protein: CASSPSGTGNTEAFF. The CDR3 DNA sequence: TGTGCCAGCAGTCCCTCCGGGACAGGGAACACTGAAGCTTTCTTT.

V gene TRBV4-2 combines with J gene TRBJ1-2; D is possibly TRBD1 (5 bases). Trimming cost V 0 bases and J 8 bases, with 7 bases left between them. CDR3 length equals 12 residues. Per germline, CDR1 LGHNA and CDR2 YNFKEQ. This chain's CDR3 is CASSQDRGGYTF. CDR3 DNA: TGTGCCAGCAGCCAAGACCGGGGGGGCTACACCTTC.

The rearrangement uses TRBV7-8 and TRBJ2-1, with D unresolved. The CDR3 has 12 amino acids. V gave up 3 bases and J gave up 7 bases, with 7 bases separating them. The germline CDR1 and CDR2 sequences are SGHVS and FQNEAQ. CDR3 bases: TGTGCCAGCAGCTTTAGTCGGAATGAGCAGTTCTTC. Protein product: CASSFSRNEQFF. The full variable domain, completed using reference TRBV7-8 and TRBJ2-1, is GAGVSQSPRYKVAKRGQDVALRCDPISGHVSLFWYQQALGQGPEFLTYFQNEAQLDKSGLPSDRFFAERPEGSVSTLKIQRTQQEDSAVYLCASSFSRNEQFFGPGTRLTVL.

The V call is TRBV4-1, the J call TRBJ1-1; D might be TRBD1 (5 bases). This CDR3 is 19 amino acids long. Germline values: CDR1 MGHRA, CDR2 YSYEKL. V gave up 1 base and J gave up 11 bases, with 32 bases separating them. The CDR3 here is CASSQGYSGGVRGNSGAFF. The CDR3 DNA follows: TGCGCCAGCAGCCAAGGCTATTCGGGGGGGGTAAGAGGAAACTCTGGGGCTTTCTTT.

The chain employs TRBV14 and TRBJ1-1; D is uncertain. Deletions cut 4 bases from V and 3 bases from J, with 9 bases between. This CDR3 comprises 13 residues. The germline V gene has CDR1 SGHDN and CDR2 FVKESK. As DNA, the CDR3 is TGTGCCAGCAGCCCCGGTAGCCACACTGAAGCTTTCTTT. Its protein is CASSPGSHTEAFF. The full variable domain, completed using reference TRBV14 and TRBJ1-1, is EAGVTQFPSHSVIEKGQTVTLRCDPISGHDNLYWYRRVMGKEIKFLLHFVKESKQDESGMPNNRFLAERTGGTYSTLKVQPAELEDSGVYFCASSPGSHTEAFFGQGTRLTVV.